One and the same sample provided the 9 T cell receptor beta chains below, sequenced in a study of blood T cell repertoires in COVID-19. TCRdb's copy holds only in-frame clones and misses some; the assay was immunoSEQ multiplex PCR. Here the sample spans about 120,000 clones, approximately 82% being singletons. The sample was peripheral blood. The receptors were sampled from a man between 60 and 70 years old with acute or convalescent COVID-19.

The chain employs TRBV18 and TRBJ1-5, with D uncertain. V was shortened by 2 bases and J by 3 bases, with 14 bases between the two germline ends. There are 16 residues in the CDR3. CDR1 and CDR2 from the germline V gene are KGHSH and LQKENI. The CDR3 bases are TGTGCCAGCTCACCATCAATGGGGAGAACCAATCAGCCCCAGCATTTT. It yields the protein CASSPSMGRTNQPQHF. The entire variable domain, with the rest obtained from reference TRBV18 and TRBJ1-5, is as follows: NAGVMQNPRHLVRRRGQEARLRCSPMKGHSHVYWYRQLPEEGLKFMVYLQKENIIDESGMPKERFSAEFPKEGPSILRIQQVVRGDSAAYFCASSPSMGRTNQPQHFGDGTRLSIL.

This sequence joins TRBV2 and TRBJ2-1; the D is unclear. This CDR3 has 12 amino acids. The germline V gene has CDR1 SNHLY and CDR2 FYNNEI. The V gene lost 8 bases and the J gene lost 8 bases, with 13 bases spanning the gap. The CDR3 sequence is CASAPGEDEQFF. In nucleotides, the CDR3 is TGTGCCAGCGCCCCCGGTGAGGATGAGCAGTTCTTC.

The chain recombines TRBV6-2 or TRBV6-3 with TRBJ2-1; TRBD2 matches at 7 bases. The V gene's germline CDR1 is MNHEY and CDR2 SVGEGT. V lost 4 bases and J lost 3; bases outside the gene matches: 6. This CDR3 has 15 residues. The CDR3 region is CASSSAGGNYNEQFF. CDR3 DNA sequence: TGTGCCAGCAGTTCCGCCGGGGGGAACTACAATGAGCAGTTCTTC.

The V call is TRBV28, the J call TRBJ2-2; D may be TRBD1 (6 bases). V was shortened by 4 bases and J by 4 bases, with 16 bases between the two germline ends. Germline V gives CDR1 MDHEN, CDR2 SYDVKM. This CDR3 has 16 amino acids. The CDR3 DNA reads TGTGCCAGCAGTTCTACAGGGACCCGACTCACCGGGGAGCTGTTTTTT. Translation: CASSSTGTRLTGELFF.

The gene calls are TRBV28 and TRBJ2-2; D possibly corresponds to TRBD2 (6 bases). Germline V gives CDR1 MDHEN, CDR2 SYDVKM. The CDR3 is 17 amino acids. Trimming shortened V by 1 base and J by 4 bases, and 16 bases separated the two germline ends. The CDR3 nucleotides are TGTGCCAGCAGTTTATTGGGGACGGCGGGACGCACCGGGGAGCTGTTTTTT. Translation gives CASSLLGTAGRTGELFF.

The rearrangement uses TRBV18 and TRBJ1-3; 7 positions match TRBD1. Germline lookup yields CDR1 KGHSH and CDR2 LQKENI. The V segment lost 3 bases and the J segment 8 bases; nucleotides outside the gene matches: 7. This CDR3 spans 14 amino acids. Written as DNA, the CDR3 is TGTGCCAGCTCACCTACAGGGGAGTCGGACACCATATATTTT. It encodes CASSPTGESDTIYF. The entire variable domain, with the rest obtained from reference TRBV18 and TRBJ1-3, is as follows: NAGVMQNPRHLVRRRGQEARLRCSPMKGHSHVYWYRQLPEEGLKFMVYLQKENIIDESGMPKERFSAEFPKEGPSILRIQQVVRGDSAAYFCASSPTGESDTIYFGEGSWLTVV.

The genes are TRBV7-3 and TRBJ2-1; 10 bases map to TRBD2. The CDR3 contains 15 residues. V was clipped by 6 bases and J by 3 bases; unmatched bases: 5. Germline CDR1 reads SGHTA; CDR2 reads FQGTGA. The CDR3 protein is CASSGGLANYNEQFF. The CDR3, as DNA: TGTGCCAGCAGTGGGGGACTAGCGAACTACAATGAGCAGTTCTTC.

V gene TRBV29-1 combines with J gene TRBJ2-3; possibly TRBD2 for D (5 bases). Between the trimmed V and J ends, which lost 0 bases and 14 bases, there was a span of 18 bases. Per the germline V gene, CDR1 is SQVTM and CDR2 is ANQGSEA. This CDR3 region has 13 residues. CDR3 DNA sequence: TGCAGCGTTGAAGATCGGACCCGGGAAAGGCGGTATTTT. It translates to CSVEDRTRERRYF.

The CDR3 nucleotides read TGTGCCAGCAGCTCATACAGCCAAATGAACACTGAAGCTTTCTTT. Amino acid sequence: CASSSYSQMNTEAFF. This sequence joins TRBV7-3 and TRBJ1-1; D is ambiguous. The V and J ends lost 4 bases and 0 bases respectively, with 12 bases between them. The CDR3 spans 15 residues. Germline assignment: CDR1 SGHTA and CDR2 FQGTGA.